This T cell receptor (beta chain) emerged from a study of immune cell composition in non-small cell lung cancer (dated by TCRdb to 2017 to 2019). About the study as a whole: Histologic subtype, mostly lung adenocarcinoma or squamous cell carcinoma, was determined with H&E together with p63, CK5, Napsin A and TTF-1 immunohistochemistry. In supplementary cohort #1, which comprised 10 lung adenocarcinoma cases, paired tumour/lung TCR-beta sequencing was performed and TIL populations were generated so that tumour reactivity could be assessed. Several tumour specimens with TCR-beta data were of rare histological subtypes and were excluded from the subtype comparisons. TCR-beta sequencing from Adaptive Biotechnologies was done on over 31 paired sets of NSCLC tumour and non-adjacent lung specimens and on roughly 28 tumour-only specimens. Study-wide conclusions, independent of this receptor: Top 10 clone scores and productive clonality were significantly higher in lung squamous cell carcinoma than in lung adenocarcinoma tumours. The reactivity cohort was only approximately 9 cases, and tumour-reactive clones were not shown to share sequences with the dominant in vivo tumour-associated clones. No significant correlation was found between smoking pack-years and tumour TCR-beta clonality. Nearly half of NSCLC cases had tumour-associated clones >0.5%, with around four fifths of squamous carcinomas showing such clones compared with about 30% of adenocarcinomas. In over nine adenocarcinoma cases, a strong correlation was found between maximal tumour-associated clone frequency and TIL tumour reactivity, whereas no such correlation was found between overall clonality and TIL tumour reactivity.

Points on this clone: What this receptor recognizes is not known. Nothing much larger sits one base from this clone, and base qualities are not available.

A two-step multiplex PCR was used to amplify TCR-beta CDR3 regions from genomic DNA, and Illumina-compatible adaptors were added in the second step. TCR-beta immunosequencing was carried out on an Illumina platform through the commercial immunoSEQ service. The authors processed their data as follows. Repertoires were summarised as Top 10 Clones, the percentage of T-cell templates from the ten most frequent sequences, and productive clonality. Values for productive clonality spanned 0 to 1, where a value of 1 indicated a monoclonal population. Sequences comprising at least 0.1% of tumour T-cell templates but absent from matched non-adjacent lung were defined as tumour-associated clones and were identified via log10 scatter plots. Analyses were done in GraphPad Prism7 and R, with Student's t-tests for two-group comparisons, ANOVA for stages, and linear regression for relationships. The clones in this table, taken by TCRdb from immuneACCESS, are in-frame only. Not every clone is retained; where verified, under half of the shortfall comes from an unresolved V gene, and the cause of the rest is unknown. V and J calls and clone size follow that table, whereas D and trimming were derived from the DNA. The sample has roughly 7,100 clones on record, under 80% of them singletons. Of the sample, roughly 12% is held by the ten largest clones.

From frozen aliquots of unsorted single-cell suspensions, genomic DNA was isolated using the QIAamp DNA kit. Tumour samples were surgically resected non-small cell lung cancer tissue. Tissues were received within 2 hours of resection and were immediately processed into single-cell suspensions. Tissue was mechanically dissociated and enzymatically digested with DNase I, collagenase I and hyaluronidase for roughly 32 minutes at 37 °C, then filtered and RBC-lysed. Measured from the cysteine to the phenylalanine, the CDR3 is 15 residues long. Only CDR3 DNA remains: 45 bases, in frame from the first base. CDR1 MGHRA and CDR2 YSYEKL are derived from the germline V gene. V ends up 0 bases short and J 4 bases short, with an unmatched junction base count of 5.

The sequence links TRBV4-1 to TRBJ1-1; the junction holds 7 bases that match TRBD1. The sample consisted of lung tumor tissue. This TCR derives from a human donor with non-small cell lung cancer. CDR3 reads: CASSQEIGGRTEAFF. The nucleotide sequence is TGCGCCAGCAGCCAAGAAATAGGGGGCCGCACTGAAGCTTTCTTT.